These 20 T cell receptor beta chains originate from one sample sequenced in a study of regulatory T cells in long-lasting Graves disease. Time point indicated: newly diagnosed GD, antithyroid drugs for less than 3 months. Researchers made the TCR library from RNA that was extracted from PBMCs. Arm-PCR of CDR3 regions and iRepertoire HTBI primers were used to build TCR beta libraries. TCRdb recomputed calls from the multiplex PCR reads with MiXCR, one row per CDR3 protein. The sample holds 400,000 to 500,000 distinct CDR3 sequences, 12% to 15% seen once. These same data were also listed under a study on T cells in Graves' hyperthyroidism and ophthalmopathy.

Sample: peripheral blood mononuclear cells (PBMCs), taken at new diagnosis, from a patient treated with antithyroid drugs. Receptor source: a woman between 50 and 59 years old with Graves disease.

In this sample, this clonotype turned up many times. In DNA, the CDR3 is TGTGCCAGCAGTTTCGGGGGGTTAGCGGGCACAGATACGCAGTATTTT. This gives the protein CASSFGGLAGTDTQYF. The chain links TRBV12-3 or TRBV12-4 to TRBJ2-3; 7 bases are a match to TRBD2. The CDR3 length is 16 residues. V was pared by 3 bases and J by 1 base, with 7 bases of the junction left unmatched.

The V gene is TRBV25-1, the J gene TRBJ1-3; D call uncertain. V lost 5 bases to trimming and J lost 0 bases, with 8 bases between them. CDR1 is MGHDK, CDR2 SYGVNS, per germline. There are 14 residues in the CDR3. This chain's CDR3 is CASSRVSSGNTIYF. CDR3 nucleotide sequence: TGTGCCAGCAGTCGAGTATCCTCTGGAAACACCATATATTTT.

In this sample, this clonotype turned up many times. The chain is built from TRBV30 and TRBJ2-3; TRBD2 agrees at 10 bases. In germline, CDR1 is GTSNPN, CDR2 SVGIG (reference sequence). CDR3 length equals 15 residues. Germline trimming cut 3 bases from V and 1 base from J; bases unmatched to any gene: 4. In DNA, the CDR3 is TGTGCCTGGAGCCCCGGGACTAGCGGCACAGATACGCAGTATTTT. Its translation: CAWSPGTSGTDTQYF. Combining the CDR3 with reference TRBV30 and TRBJ2-3 gives the whole variable domain SQTIHQWPATLVQPVGSPLSLECTVEGTSNPNLYWYRQAAGRGLQLLFYSVGIGQISSEVPQNLSASRPQDRQFILSSKKLLLSDSGFYLCAWSPGTSGTDTQYFGPGTRLTVL.

This chain connects TRBV7-9 to TRBJ1-4; D unresolved. Trimming pared 0 bases from V and 3 bases from J, leaving 8 bases between. There are 15 residues in the CDR3. The germline gives CDR1 SEHNR, CDR2 FQNEAQ (reference sequence). This CDR3 is CASSLAEAANEKLFF. CDR3 bases: TGTGCCAGCAGCTTAGCAGAAGCCGCTAATGAAAAACTGTTTTTT.

The genes are TRBV7-9 and TRBJ2-7, with D maybe TRBD2 (5 bases). Germline-derived CDR1 and CDR2 are SEHNR and FQNEAQ (reference sequence). V lost 6 bases and J lost 2, with 14 bases in between. This CDR3 spans 14 amino acids. As DNA, the CDR3 is TGTGCCAGCAGTAACGGGATCCCGGCCTACGAGCAGTACTTC. Protein sequence: CASSNGIPAYEQYF. The whole variable domain, filled in from reference TRBV7-9 and TRBJ2-7, reads DTGVSQNPRHKITKRGQNVTFRCDPISEHNRLYWYRQTLGQGPEFLTYFQNEAQLEKSRLLSDRFSAERPKGSFSTLEIQRTEQGDSAMYLCASSNGIPAYEQYFGPGTRLTVT.

This clonotype appeared many times. The CDR3 DNA is TGTGCCGCCCGACCTGGGACGAACACTGAAGCTTTCTTT. Its translation: CAARPGTNTEAFF. V and J are TRBV28 and TRBJ1-1; possible D gene TRBD1, 5 bases. The CDR3 runs to 13 residues. Germline V gene data show CDR1 as MDHEN and CDR2 as SYDVKM. Deletions cut 11 bases from V and 1 base from J, with 14 bases between.

This clonotype was counted between two and nine times. The J gene is TRBJ1-2, the V gene TRBV19; maybe TRBD1 (5 bases). V shed 3 bases and J shed 6 bases, with 11 bases lying between them. Per germline, CDR1 LNHDA and CDR2 SQIVND (reference sequence). The CDR3 has 13 residues. CDR3 DNA sequence: TGTGCCAGTAGTATTTTGGGGCTGGATGGCTACACCTTC. Translation: CASSILGLDGYTF.

This clonotype was counted many times. CDR3 in amino acids: CASIFGSSGNTIYF. Written as DNA, the CDR3 is TGTGCCAGCATATTCGGCAGCTCTGGAAACACCATATATTTT. The genes are TRBV2 and TRBJ1-3; unclear D gene. The CDR3 sequence is 14 residues long. With 7 bases removed from V and 0 bases from J, the gap between germline ends came to 10 bases. Germline V gene data show CDR1 as SNHLY and CDR2 as FYNNEI.

This clonotype was recorded many times. An end of the junction does not agree with germline; a read error may underlie this. The chain carries TRBV5-1 and TRBJ2-5; D gene ambiguous. The CDR3 covers 11 residues. Germline V CDR1 and CDR2: SGHRS, YFSETQ. The CDR3 nucleotides are TGTGCCAGCAGCTCCCAAGAGACCCAGTACTTC. This sequence encodes CASSSQETQYF.

This clonotype occurred a few times. The V and J genes are TRBV18 and TRBJ1-6; D might be TRBD1 (5 bases). Trimming left V 5 bases short and J 9 bases short, with 14 bases between. CDR3 length equals 14 residues. Germline CDR1 KGHSH, CDR2 LQKENI. The CDR3, as DNA: TGTGCCAGCTCAAGGGACTCCGTGGGTTCACCCCTCCACTTT. Encoded protein: CASSRDSVGSPLHF.

This clonotype occurred many times. V gene TRBV3-1 combines with J gene TRBJ2-3, with 8 bases that match TRBD2. The CDR3 runs to 18 residues. Trimming removed 4 bases from V and 0 bases from J; junction bases left unmatched: 12. Germline V gives CDR1 LGHDT, CDR2 YNNKEL (reference sequence). Here the CDR3 reads CASSPPSLAGPSTDTQYF. The CDR3 bases are TGTGCCAGCAGCCCACCTAGTTTAGCGGGACCAAGCACAGATACGCAGTATTTT.

On this clonotype: Sequence at one end of the junction differs from germline and may be a read error. This rearrangement joins TRBV11-2 to TRBJ2-7, with D tentatively TRBD1 (5 bases). CDR1 and CDR2 from the germline V gene are SGHAT and FQNNGV. CDR3 size: 13 residues. CDR3 nucleotides: TGTGCCGGCAGCTTGACAGAAACCTACGAGCAGTACTTC. Its protein is CAGSLTETYEQYF.

This clonotype was detected ten times or more. This chain connects TRBV29-1 to TRBJ1-1; D unclear. The V and J ends lost 0 bases and 1 base respectively, with 6 bases between them. Germline V gives CDR1 SQVTM, CDR2 ANQGSEA. The CDR3 loop spans 13 amino acids. The CDR3 DNA is TGCAGCGTTGAAGAGCGGGAGAACACTGAAGCTTTCTTT. Translated: CSVEERENTEAFF.

In this sample, this clonotype turned up many times. The chain carries TRBV27 and TRBJ2-7; D is unresolved. The V gene lost 0 bases and the J gene lost 0 bases, with 3 bases spanning the gap. The CDR3 spans 13 residues. CDR1 and CDR2 from the germline V gene are MNHEY and SMNVEV (reference sequence). The CDR3 region has the DNA TGTGCCAGCAGTTTATCCATCTCCTACGAGCAGTACTTC. Encoded protein: CASSLSISYEQYF.

The chain employs TRBV25-1 and TRBJ2-7; no firm D call. Germline V lookup: CDR1 MGHDK, CDR2 SYGVNS. The CDR3 contains 15 residues. V was cut by 1 base and J by 4 bases, with 14 bases left in between. The CDR3 DNA reads TGTGCCAGCAGTGAATGTCTGGGTGTTAGGTACGAGCAGTACTTC. Translating gives CASSECLGVRYEQYF.

This clonotype was recorded a few times. The chain carries TRBV3-1 and TRBJ2-1; D unresolved. There are 13 residues in the CDR3. With 1 base removed from V and 15 bases from J, the gap between germline ends came to 16 bases. The germline V gene has CDR1 LGHDT and CDR2 YNNKEL (reference sequence). The CDR3 loop is CASSQGVEQLLFF. The CDR3 nucleotides read TGTGCCAGCAGCCAAGGGGTTGAACAGCTCTTGTTCTTC.

This clonotype was recorded many times. This chain connects TRBV29-1 to TRBJ2-2, with 8 bases fitting TRBD1. The CDR3 runs 16 residues. Germline assignment: CDR1 SQVTM and CDR2 ANQGSEA. V shed 4 bases and J 4 bases; nucleotides not matched to a gene: 11. This chain's CDR3 is CSVGGQGAVGTGELFF. The CDR3 bases are TGCAGCGTTGGGGGCCAGGGGGCCGTCGGCACCGGGGAGCTGTTTTTT.

This clonotype came up many times. The V call is TRBV18, the J call TRBJ2-7; D is uncertain. Trimming shortened V by 0 bases and J by 4 bases, and 13 bases separated the two germline ends. Germline V gene lookup returns CDR1 KGHSH and CDR2 LQKENI. The CDR3 runs 15 residues. CDR3 nucleotide sequence: TGTGCCAGCTCACCACCGAGCGCCCCCAGTTACGAGCAGTACTTC. Its translation: CASSPPSAPSYEQYF.

In its sample, this clonotype was seen many times. The chain has TRBV2 and TRBJ1-1, with unresolved D. The CDR3 is 13 amino acids. The germline V and J ends were trimmed by 8 bases and 5 bases, with 15 bases remaining between them. CDR1 SNHLY and CDR2 FYNNEI come from the germline V gene. The CDR3 reads CASGLRENTEAFF. The CDR3, as DNA: TGTGCCAGCGGGTTACGGGAGAATACTGAAGCTTTCTTT.

The chain combines TRBV4-2 with TRBJ2-3; no clear D gene. This CDR3 is 15 amino acids long. Trimming pared 0 bases from V and 2 bases from J, leaving 9 bases between. Germline loops: CDR1 LGHNA, CDR2 YNFKEQ. The CDR3 DNA sequence: TGTGCCAGCAGCCAAGATCTGCTGAACACAGATACGCAGTATTTT. As protein: CASSQDLLNTDTQYF.